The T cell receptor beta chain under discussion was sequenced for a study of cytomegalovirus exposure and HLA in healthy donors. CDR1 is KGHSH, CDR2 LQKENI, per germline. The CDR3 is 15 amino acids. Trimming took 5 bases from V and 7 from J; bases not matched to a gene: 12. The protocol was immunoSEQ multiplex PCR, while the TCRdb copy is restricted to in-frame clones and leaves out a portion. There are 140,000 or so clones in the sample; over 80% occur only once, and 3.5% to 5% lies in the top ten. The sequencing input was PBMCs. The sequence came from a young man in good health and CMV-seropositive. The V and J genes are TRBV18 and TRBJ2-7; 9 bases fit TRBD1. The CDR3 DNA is TGTGCCAGCTCAAGCGTTCGGGACAGGGCTTATGAGCAGTACTTC. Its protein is CASSSVRDRAYEQYF. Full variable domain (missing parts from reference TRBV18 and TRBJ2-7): NAGVMQNPRHLVRRRGQEARLRCSPMKGHSHVYWYRQLPEEGLKFMVYLQKENIIDESGMPKERFSAEFPKEGPSILRIQQVVRGDSAAYFCASSSVRDRAYEQYFGPGTRLTVT.